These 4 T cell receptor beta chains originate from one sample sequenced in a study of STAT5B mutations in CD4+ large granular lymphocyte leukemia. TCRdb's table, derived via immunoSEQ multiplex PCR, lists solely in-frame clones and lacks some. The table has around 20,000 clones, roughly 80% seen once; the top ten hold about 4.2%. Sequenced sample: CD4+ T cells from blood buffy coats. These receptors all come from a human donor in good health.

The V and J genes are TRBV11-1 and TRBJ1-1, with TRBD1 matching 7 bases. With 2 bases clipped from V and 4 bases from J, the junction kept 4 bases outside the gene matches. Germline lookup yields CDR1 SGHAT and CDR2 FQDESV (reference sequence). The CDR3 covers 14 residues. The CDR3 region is CASSLRQGGTEAFF. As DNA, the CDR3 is TGTGCCAGCAGCTTACGTCAGGGGGGCACTGAAGCTTTCTTT.

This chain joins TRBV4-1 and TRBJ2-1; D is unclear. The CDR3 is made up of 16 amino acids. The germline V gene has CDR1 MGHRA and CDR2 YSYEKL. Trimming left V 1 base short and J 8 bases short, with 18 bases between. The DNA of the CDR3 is TGCGCCAGCAGCCAAGTCAACTTAGTAGTATCGGATGAGCAGTTCTTC. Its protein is CASSQVNLVVSDEQFF.

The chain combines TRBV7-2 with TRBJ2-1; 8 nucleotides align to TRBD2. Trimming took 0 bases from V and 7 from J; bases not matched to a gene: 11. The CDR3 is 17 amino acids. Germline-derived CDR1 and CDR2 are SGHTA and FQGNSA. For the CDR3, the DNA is TGTGCCAGCAGCTTAGCTGCCGGGACTAGTAGCGGGAATGAGCAGTTCTTC. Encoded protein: CASSLAAGTSSGNEQFF.

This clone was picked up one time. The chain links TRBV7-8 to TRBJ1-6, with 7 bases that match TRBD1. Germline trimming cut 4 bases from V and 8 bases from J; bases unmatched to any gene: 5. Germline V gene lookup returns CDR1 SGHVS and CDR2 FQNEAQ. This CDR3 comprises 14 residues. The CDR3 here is CASSSGTDYSPLHF. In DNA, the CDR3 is TGTGCCAGCAGCTCTGGGACAGACTATTCACCCCTCCACTTT.